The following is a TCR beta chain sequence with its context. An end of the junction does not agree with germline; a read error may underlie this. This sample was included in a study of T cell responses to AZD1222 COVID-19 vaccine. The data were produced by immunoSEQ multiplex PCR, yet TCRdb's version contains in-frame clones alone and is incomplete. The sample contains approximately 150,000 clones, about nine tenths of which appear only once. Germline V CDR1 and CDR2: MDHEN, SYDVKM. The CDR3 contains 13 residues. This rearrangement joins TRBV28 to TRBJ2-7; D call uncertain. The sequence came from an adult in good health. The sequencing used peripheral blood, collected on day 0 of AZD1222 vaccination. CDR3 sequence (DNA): TGTGCCAGCAGTCTCTCAATTCATCGGACCCCTTCCTTC. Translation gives CASSLSIHRTPSF. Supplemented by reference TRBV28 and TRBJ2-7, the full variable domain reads DVKVTQSSRYLVKRTGEKVFLECVQDMDHENMFWYRQDPGLGLRLIYFSYDVKMKEKGDIPEGYSVSREKKERFSLILESASTNQTSMYLCASSLSIHRTPSFGPGTRLTVT.